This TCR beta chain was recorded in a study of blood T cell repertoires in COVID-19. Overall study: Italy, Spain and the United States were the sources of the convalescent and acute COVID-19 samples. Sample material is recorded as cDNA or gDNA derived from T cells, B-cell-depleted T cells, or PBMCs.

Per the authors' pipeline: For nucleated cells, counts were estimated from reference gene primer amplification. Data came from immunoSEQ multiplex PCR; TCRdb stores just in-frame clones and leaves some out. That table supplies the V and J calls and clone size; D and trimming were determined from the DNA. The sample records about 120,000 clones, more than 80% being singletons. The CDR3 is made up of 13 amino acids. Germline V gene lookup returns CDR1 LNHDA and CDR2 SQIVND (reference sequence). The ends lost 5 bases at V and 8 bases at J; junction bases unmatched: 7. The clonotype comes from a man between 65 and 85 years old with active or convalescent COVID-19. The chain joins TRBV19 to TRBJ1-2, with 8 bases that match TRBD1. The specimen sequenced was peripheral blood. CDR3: CASSLQGGRGYTF. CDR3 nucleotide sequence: TGTGCCAGTAGTCTACAGGGGGGACGGGGCTACACCTTC.